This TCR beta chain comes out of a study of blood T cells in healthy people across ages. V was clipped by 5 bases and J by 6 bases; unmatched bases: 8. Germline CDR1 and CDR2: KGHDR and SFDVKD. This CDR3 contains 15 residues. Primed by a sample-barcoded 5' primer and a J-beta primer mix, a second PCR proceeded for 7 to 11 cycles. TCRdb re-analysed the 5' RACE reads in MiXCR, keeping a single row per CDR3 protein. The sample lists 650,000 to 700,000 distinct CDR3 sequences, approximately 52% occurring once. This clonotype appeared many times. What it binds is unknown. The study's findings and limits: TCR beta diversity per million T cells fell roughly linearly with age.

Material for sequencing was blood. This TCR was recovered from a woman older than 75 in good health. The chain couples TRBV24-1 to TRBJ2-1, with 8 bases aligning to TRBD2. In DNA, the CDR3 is TGTGCCACCAGTGGGGGTAGCGGGATTCTCAATGAGCAGTTCTTC. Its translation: CATSGGSGILNEQFF.